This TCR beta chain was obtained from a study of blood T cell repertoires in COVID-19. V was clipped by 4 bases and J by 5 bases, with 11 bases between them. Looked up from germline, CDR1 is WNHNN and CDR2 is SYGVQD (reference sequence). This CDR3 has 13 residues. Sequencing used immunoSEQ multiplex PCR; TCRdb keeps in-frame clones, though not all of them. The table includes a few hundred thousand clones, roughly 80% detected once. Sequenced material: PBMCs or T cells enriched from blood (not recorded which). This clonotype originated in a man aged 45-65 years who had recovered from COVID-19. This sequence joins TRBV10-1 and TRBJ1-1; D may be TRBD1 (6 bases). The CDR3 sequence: CASSATGKTEAFF. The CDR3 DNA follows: TGCGCCAGCAGTGCTACAGGGAAAACTGAAGCTTTCTTT.